The present entry profiles one T cell receptor (beta chain) with its context. This record comes from a study of T cells in Graves' hyperthyroidism and ophthalmopathy. There are 16 residues in the CDR3. Between the trimmed V and J ends, which lost 0 bases and 1 base, there was a span of 10 bases. Germline V CDR1 and CDR2: LGHNA, YNFKEQ. There were TCR beta CDR3 regions amplified from RNA transcripts. First-round RT-PCR with HTBI primers amplified the TCR CDR3 region. TCRdb fed the multiplex PCR reads into MiXCR, producing one record per CDR3 protein. The data show hundreds of thousands of distinct CDR3 sequences, with approximately 14% seen just once and about a tenth held by the top ten.

The source is a woman under 30 with Graves' hyperthyroidism. The chain couples TRBV4-2 to TRBJ1-5, with D unresolved. Sequencing input: blood. DNA for the CDR3: TGTGCCAGCAGCCAAGATAGGCGGGTAAGCAATCAGCCCCAGCATTTT. Translated, it gives CASSQDRRVSNQPQHF.